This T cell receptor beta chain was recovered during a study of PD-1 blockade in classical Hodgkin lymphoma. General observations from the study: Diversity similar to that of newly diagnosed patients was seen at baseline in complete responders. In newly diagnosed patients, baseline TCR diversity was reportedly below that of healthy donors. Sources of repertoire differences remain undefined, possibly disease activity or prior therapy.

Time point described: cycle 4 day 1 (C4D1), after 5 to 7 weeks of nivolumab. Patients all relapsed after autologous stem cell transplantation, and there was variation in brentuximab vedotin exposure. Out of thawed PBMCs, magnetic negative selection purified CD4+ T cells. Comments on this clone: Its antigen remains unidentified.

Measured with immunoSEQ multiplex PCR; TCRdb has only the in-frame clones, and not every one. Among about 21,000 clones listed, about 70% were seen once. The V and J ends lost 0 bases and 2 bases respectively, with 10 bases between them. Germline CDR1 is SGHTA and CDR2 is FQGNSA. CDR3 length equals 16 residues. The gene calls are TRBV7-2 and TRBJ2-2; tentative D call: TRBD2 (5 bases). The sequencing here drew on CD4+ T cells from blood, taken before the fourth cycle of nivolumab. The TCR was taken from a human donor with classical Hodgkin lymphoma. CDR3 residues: CASSLAALGNTGELFF. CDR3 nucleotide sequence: TGTGCCAGCAGCTTAGCGGCACTAGGCAACACCGGGGAGCTGTTTTTT. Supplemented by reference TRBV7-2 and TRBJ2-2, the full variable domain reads GAGVSQSPSNKVTEKGKDVELRCDPISGHTALYWYRQSLGQGLEFLIYFQGNSAPDKSGLPSDRFSAERTGGSVSTLTIQRTQQEDSAVYLCASSLAALGNTGELFFGEGSRLTVL.